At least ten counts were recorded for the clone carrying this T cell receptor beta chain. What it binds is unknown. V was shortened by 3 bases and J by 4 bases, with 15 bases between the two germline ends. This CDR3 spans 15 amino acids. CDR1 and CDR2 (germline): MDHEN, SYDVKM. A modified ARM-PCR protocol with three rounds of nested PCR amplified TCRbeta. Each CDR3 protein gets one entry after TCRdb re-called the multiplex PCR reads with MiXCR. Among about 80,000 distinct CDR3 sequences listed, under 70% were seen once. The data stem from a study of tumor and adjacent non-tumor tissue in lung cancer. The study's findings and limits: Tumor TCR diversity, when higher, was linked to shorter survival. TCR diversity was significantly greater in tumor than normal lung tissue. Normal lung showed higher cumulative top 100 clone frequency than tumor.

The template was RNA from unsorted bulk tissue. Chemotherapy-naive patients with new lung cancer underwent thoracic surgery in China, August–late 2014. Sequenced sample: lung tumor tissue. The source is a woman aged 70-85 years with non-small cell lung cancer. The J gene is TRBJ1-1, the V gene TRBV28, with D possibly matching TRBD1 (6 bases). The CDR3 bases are TGTGCCAGCAGTTTTGGGGGCAGGATATTCACTGAAGCTTTCTTT. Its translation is CASSFGGRIFTEAFF.